The 18 T cell receptor beta chains below come from one sample, sequenced in a study of T cell responses to AZD1222 COVID-19 vaccine. The method was immunoSEQ multiplex PCR; TCRdb's version includes in-frame clones alone and lacks a portion of them. The table has about 180,000 clones, just over 85% seen once. The sample was peripheral blood, taken on day 0 of AZD1222 vaccination. The source is an adult in good health.

The rearrangement links TRBV6-6 to TRBJ2-3, with no clear D. CDR1 is MNHNY, CDR2 SVGAGI, per germline (reference sequence). Trimming removed 6 bases at V and 6 bases at J, with 4 bases between. The CDR3 loop spans 10 amino acids. In DNA, the CDR3 is TGTGCCAGCAGCCAGGATACGCAGTATTTT. This gives the protein CASSQDTQYF.

The rearrangement links TRBV19 to TRBJ2-5; D perhaps matches TRBD1 (6 bases). Germline-derived CDR1 and CDR2 are LNHDA and SQIVND (reference sequence). V lost 5 bases and J 5 bases, leaving 18 bases between the germline ends. The CDR3 spans 15 residues. The CDR3 protein is CASSVAGVVGETQYF. The CDR3 bases are TGTGCCAGTAGTGTAGCAGGGGTCGTAGGGGAGACCCAGTACTTC. The full variable domain, with the rest looked up from reference TRBV19 and TRBJ2-5, is DGGITQSPKYLFRKEGQNVTLSCEQNLNHDAMYWYRQDPGQGLRLIYYSQIVNDFQKGDIAEGYSVSREKKESFPLTVTSAQKNPTAFYLCASSVAGVVGETQYFGPGTRLLVL.

The chain joins TRBV7-8 to TRBJ2-7, with TRBD1 matching 7 bases. This CDR3 is built from 15 residues. With 5 bases clipped from V and 3 bases from J, the junction kept 10 bases outside the gene matches. Germline loops: CDR1 SGHVS, CDR2 FQNEAQ. The CDR3 region has the DNA TGTGCCAGCAGCGCCACCGGGACAGACCTCTACGAGCAGTACTTC. It encodes CASSATGTDLYEQYF. Together with reference TRBV7-8 and TRBJ2-7, the CDR3 gives the full variable domain: GAGVSQSPRYKVAKRGQDVALRCDPISGHVSLFWYQQALGQGPEFLTYFQNEAQLDKSGLPSDRFFAERPEGSVSTLKIQRTQQEDSAVYLCASSATGTDLYEQYFGPGTRLTVT.

V gene TRBV5-6 combines with J gene TRBJ2-7; D is possibly TRBD2 (5 bases). CDR3 length: 15 amino acids. In germline, CDR1 is SGHDT, CDR2 YYEEEE. V was pared by 6 bases and J by 2 bases, with 18 bases between. The CDR3 here is CASKGNGIPPYEQYF. CDR3 coding DNA: TGTGCCAGCAAGGGTAACGGGATCCCTCCCTACGAGCAGTACTTC.

This chain links TRBV6-5 with TRBJ1-6; D is unresolved. This CDR3 comprises 13 residues. Germline loops: CDR1 MNHEY, CDR2 SVGAGI. Trimming removed 8 bases from V and 7 bases from J, with 12 bases in between. The CDR3 here is CASAQEPNSPLHF. The CDR3 coding sequence is TGTGCCAGCGCGCAAGAGCCGAATTCACCCCTCCACTTT.

The chain couples TRBV7-5 to TRBJ1-2; the table's D gene call, TRBD1, was not cross checked with the DNA. TRBV7-5 is a known pseudogene. CDR3 length equals 15 residues. In DNA, the CDR3 is TGTGCCAGAAGACCGAATGGGACAGACAACTATGGCTACACCTTC. It specifies CARRPNGTDNYGYTF.

The chain uses TRBV9 and TRBJ1-6, with D perhaps TRBD1 (6 bases). V lost 0 bases, J lost 7 bases, and 11 bases lay in between. The CDR3 length is 15 residues. CDR1 SGDLS and CDR2 YYNGEE come from the germline V gene. CDR3 region: CASSVGGGTNSPLHF. CDR3 coding DNA: TGTGCCAGCAGCGTAGGAGGGGGGACCAATTCACCCCTCCACTTT.

V gene TRBV7-3 combines with J gene TRBJ2-3, with no clear D. Trimming removed 5 bases from V and 6 bases from J, with 9 bases in between. The CDR3 loop spans 12 amino acids. The germline V gene encodes CDR1 SGHTA and CDR2 FQGTGA. CDR3 region: CASSPGGDTQYF. The CDR3 region has the DNA TGTGCCAGCAGCCCAGGTGGTGATACGCAGTATTTT.

The gene calls are TRBV5-1 and TRBJ1-1; D is undetermined. The CDR3 totals 12 residues. Germline CDR1 SGHRS, CDR2 YFSETQ. V was pared by 3 bases and J by 5 bases, with 8 bases between. CDR3 loop: CASSSKGTEAFF. CDR3 bases: TGCGCCAGCAGCTCCAAAGGGACTGAAGCTTTCTTT. The whole variable domain, remainder taken from reference TRBV5-1 and TRBJ1-1, is KAGVTQTPRYLIKTRGQQVTLSCSPISGHRSVSWYQQTPGQGLQFLFEYFSETQRNKGNFPGRFSGRQFSNSRSEMNVSTLELGDSALYLCASSSKGTEAFFGQGTRLTVV.

The rearrangement links TRBV6-5 to TRBJ2-5, with D uncertain. The ends were cut back, 0 bases at V and 5 bases at J, with 7 bases in the middle. This CDR3 is 13 amino acids long. Germline values: CDR1 MNHEY, CDR2 SVGAGI. The CDR3 DNA reads TGTGCCAGCAGTTACTCAGGATATGAGACCCAGTACTTC. The encoded protein is CASSYSGYETQYF.

The V and J genes are TRBV7-9 and TRBJ1-4; D is possibly TRBD1 (6 bases). The length of the CDR3 is 16 residues. Germline V gene data show CDR1 as SEHNR and CDR2 as FQNEAQ (reference sequence). Between the trimmed V and J ends, which lost 1 base and 1 base, there was a span of 10 bases. The CDR3 DNA sequence: TGTGCCAGCAGCTTAGTGAGAGGGGGAACTAATGAAAAACTGTTTTTT. It encodes CASSLVRGGTNEKLFF.

This chain links TRBV15 with TRBJ1-6; a weak D match, TRBD1 (6 bases). There are 13 residues in the CDR3. Germline CDR1 reads LNHNV; CDR2 reads YYDKDF (reference sequence). Trimming stripped 10 bases from V and 7 bases from J, with 14 bases between. The DNA of the CDR3 is TGTGCCAAGTCGGACAGTCTAAATTCACCCCTCCACTTT. It codes for CAKSDSLNSPLHF. Using reference TRBV15 and TRBJ1-6 for the parts outside the CDR3, the full variable domain is DAMVIQNPRYQVTQFGKPVTLSCSQTLNHNVMYWYQQKSSQAPKLLFHYYDKDFNNEADTPDNFQSRRPNTSFCFLDIRSPGLGDTAMYLCAKSDSLNSPLHFGNGTRLTVT.

This chain joins TRBV9 and TRBJ1-3; 7 bases match TRBD1. V lost 4 bases and J lost 3; bases outside the gene matches: 7. The CDR3 consists of 15 residues. Germline V CDR1 and CDR2: SGDLS, YYNGEE. As DNA, the CDR3 is TGTGCCAGCAGCCCACACCACAGGGGTGGAAACACCATATATTTT. Translated, it gives CASSPHHRGGNTIYF.

V gene TRBV9 combines with J gene TRBJ2-5, with 13 nucleotides matching TRBD2. Trimming cost V 2 bases and J 0 bases; bases outside gene matches: 1. The CDR3 runs 16 residues. CDR1 SGDLS and CDR2 YYNGEE come from the germline V gene. This chain's CDR3 is CASSVTSGGYQETQYF. DNA for the CDR3: TGTGCCAGCAGCGTGACTAGCGGGGGGTACCAAGAGACCCAGTACTTC.

The chain uses TRBV7-2 and TRBJ1-5; D is unresolved. Germline assignment: CDR1 SGHTA and CDR2 FQGNSA. Trimming removed 0 bases from V and 0 bases from J, with 9 bases in between. This CDR3 comprises 16 residues. The CDR3 region is CASSLASPNSNQPQHF. CDR3 in DNA: TGTGCCAGCAGCTTAGCCAGCCCGAATAGCAATCAGCCCCAGCATTTT. Full variable domain (outside the CDR3, taken from reference TRBV7-2 and TRBJ1-5): GAGVSQSPSNKVTEKGKDVELRCDPISGHTALYWYRQSLGQGLEFLIYFQGNSAPDKSGLPSDRFSAERTGGSVSTLTIQRTQQEDSAVYLCASSLASPNSNQPQHFGDGTRLSIL.

The V gene is TRBV4-1, the J gene TRBJ1-5; D remains ambiguous. The germline CDR1 and CDR2 sequences are MGHRA and YSYEKL. Trimming pared 6 bases from V and 3 bases from J, leaving 18 bases between. CDR3 size: 16 residues. CDR3 sequence reads: CASSPTAGPLNQPQHF. CDR3 coding DNA: TGCGCCAGCAGTCCAACGGCTGGGCCTCTCAATCAGCCCCAGCATTTT.

This clone was seen once. This chain connects TRBV5-6 to TRBJ2-4; TRBD2 matches 12 bases. The germline CDR1 and CDR2 sequences are SGHDT and YYEEEE. There are 17 residues in the CDR3. V lost 2 bases to trimming and J lost 0 bases; unmatched junction nucleotides: 3. CDR3 protein: CASSLPGLAGAKNIQYF. CDR3 sequence (DNA): TGTGCCAGCAGCTTACCGGGACTAGCGGGAGCCAAAAACATTCAGTACTTC. Filled out from reference TRBV5-6 and TRBJ2-4, the complete variable domain reads DAGVTQSPTHLIKTRGQQVTLRCSPKSGHDTVSWYQQALGQGPQFIFQYYEEEERQRGNFPDRFSGHQFPNYSSELNVNALLLGDSALYLCASSLPGLAGAKNIQYFGAGTRLSVL.

This chain uses TRBV6-1 with TRBJ1-3; D might be TRBD1 (5 bases). Trimming took 1 base from V and 6 from J, leaving 10 bases between them. The CDR3 extends over 14 amino acids. Germline assignment: CDR1 MNHNS and CDR2 SASEGT. CDR3 DNA sequence: TGTGCCAGCAGTGAAGTCCAGGGCGAAAACACCATATATTTT. Its protein product is CASSEVQGENTIYF.